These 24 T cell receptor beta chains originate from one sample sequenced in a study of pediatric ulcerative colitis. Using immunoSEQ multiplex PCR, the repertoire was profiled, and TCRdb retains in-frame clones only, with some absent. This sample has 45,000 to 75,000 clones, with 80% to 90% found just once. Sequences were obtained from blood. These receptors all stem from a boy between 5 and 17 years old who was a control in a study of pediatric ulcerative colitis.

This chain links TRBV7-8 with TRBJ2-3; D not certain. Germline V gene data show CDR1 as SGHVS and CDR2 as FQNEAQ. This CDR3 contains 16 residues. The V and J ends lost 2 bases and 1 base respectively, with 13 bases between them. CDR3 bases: TGTGCCAGCAGCTTACCCTCTCAATGGGGCACAGATACGCAGTATTTT. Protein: CASSLPSQWGTDTQYF.

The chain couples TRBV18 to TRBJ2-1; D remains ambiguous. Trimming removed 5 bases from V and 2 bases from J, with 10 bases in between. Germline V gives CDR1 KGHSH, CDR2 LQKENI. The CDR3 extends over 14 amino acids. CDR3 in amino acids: CASSGSDTYNEQFF. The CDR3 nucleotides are TGTGCCAGCTCAGGTTCGGATACCTACAATGAGCAGTTCTTC.

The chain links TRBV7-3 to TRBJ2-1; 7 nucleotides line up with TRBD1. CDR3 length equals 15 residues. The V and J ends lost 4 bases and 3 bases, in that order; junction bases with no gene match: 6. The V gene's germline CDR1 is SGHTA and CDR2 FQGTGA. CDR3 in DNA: TGTGCCAGCAGCTACGGCCGGGACAGCTACAATGAGCAGTTCTTC. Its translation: CASSYGRDSYNEQFF.

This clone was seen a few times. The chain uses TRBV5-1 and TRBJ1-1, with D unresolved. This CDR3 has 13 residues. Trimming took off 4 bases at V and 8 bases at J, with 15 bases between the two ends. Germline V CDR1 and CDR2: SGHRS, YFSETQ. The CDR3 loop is CASSDGGEREAFF. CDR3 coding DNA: TGCGCCAGCAGCGATGGAGGAGAGAGGGAAGCTTTCTTT.

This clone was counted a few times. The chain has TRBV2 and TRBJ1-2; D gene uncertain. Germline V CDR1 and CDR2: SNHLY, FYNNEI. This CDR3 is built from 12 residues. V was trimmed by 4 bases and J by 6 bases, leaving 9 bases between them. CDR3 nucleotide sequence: TGTGCCAGCAGTGCATCCCAGGATGGCTACACCTTC. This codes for CASSASQDGYTF.

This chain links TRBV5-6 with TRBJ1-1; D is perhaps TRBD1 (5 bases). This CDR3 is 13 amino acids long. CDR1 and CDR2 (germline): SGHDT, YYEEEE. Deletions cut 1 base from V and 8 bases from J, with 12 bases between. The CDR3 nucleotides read TGTGCCAGCAGCTTGCTTAGGACACCCGAAGCTTTCTTT. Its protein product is CASSLLRTPEAFF.

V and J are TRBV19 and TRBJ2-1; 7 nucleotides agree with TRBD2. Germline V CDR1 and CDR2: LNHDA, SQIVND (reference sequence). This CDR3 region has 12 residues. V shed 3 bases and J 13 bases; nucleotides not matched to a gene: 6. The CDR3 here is CASSIGGRIQFF. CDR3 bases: TGTGCCAGTAGTATCGGGGGGAGGATCCAGTTCTTC.

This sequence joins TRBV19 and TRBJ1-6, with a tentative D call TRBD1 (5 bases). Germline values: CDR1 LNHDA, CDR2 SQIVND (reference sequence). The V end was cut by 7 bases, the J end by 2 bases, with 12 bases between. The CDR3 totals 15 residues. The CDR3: CASKVGLTYNSPLHF. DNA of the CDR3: TGTGCCAGTAAAGTGGGACTGACCTATAATTCACCCCTCCACTTT.

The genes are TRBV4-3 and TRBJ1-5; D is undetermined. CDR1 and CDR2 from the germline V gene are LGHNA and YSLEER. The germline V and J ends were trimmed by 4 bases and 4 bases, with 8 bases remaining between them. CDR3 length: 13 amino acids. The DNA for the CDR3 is TGCGCCAGCAGCCCCCAAGTGAATCAGCCCCAGCATTTT. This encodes CASSPQVNQPQHF.

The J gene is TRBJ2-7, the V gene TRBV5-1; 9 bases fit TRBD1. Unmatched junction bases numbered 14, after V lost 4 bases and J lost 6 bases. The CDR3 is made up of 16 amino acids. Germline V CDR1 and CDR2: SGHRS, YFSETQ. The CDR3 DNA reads TGCGCCAGCAGCCGGACAGGGGTAAAGGACTCAGGCGAGCAGTACTTC. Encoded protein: CASSRTGVKDSGEQYF.

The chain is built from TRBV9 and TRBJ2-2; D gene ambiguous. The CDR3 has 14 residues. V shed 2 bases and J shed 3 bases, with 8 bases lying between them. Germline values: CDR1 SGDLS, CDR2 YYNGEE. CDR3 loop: CASSVSRHTGELFF. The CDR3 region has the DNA TGTGCCAGCAGCGTCTCTAGGCACACCGGGGAGCTGTTTTTT.

CDR3 region: CASSGAVGASYEQYF. CDR3 coding DNA: TGTGCCAGCAGTGGGGCGGTGGGGGCCAGCTACGAGCAGTACTTC. V is TRBV2 and J is TRBJ2-7; perhaps TRBD1 as D (6 bases). V gave up 4 bases and J gave up 3 bases, with 16 bases separating them. The CDR3 extends over 15 amino acids. From germline, CDR1 is SNHLY and CDR2 FYNNEI.

The CDR3 loop reads CASSLSSASVEKLFF. The CDR3 region has the DNA TGTGCCAGCAGTTTAAGTTCCGCTTCTGTCGAAAAACTGTTTTTT. The J gene is TRBJ1-4, the V gene TRBV28; D remains unclear. Germline values: CDR1 MDHEN, CDR2 SYDVKM. The CDR3 is 15 residues long. V was clipped by 2 bases and J by 8 bases, with 15 bases between them.

As DNA, the CDR3 is TGTGCCAGCAGCGGGACAGTCATCTCCGGCTACACCTTC. It encodes CASSGTVISGYTF. The genes are TRBV6-1 and TRBJ1-2; 7 bases match TRBD1. Germline V CDR1 and CDR2: MNHNS, SASEGT. This CDR3 has 13 amino acids. The J segment lost 8 bases and the V segment lost 6 bases, leaving 9 bases of the junction unmatched.

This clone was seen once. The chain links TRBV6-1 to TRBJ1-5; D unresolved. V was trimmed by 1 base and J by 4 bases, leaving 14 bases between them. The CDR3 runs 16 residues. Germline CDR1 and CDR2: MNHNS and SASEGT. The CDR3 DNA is TGTGCCAGCAGTGAAGTCGCGGGAGACAATAATCAGCCCCAGCATTTT. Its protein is CASSEVAGDNNQPQHF.

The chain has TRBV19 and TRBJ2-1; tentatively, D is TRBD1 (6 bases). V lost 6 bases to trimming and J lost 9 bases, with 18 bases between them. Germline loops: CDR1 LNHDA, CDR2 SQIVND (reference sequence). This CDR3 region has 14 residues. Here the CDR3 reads CASSRGTGMGEQFF. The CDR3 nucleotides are TGTGCCAGTAGCAGAGGAACAGGGATGGGTGAGCAGTTCTTC.

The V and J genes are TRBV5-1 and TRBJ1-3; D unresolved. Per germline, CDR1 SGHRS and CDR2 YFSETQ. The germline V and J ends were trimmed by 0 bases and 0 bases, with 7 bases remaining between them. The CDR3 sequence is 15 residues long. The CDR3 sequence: CASSLGAHSGNTIYF. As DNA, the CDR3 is TGCGCCAGCAGCTTGGGGGCTCACTCTGGAAACACCATATATTTT.

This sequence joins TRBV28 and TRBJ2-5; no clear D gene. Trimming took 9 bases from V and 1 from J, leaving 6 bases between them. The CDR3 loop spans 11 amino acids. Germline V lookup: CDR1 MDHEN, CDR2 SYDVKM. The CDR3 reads CASSGQETQYF. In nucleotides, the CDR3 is TGTGCCAGTTCGGGCCAAGAGACCCAGTACTTC.

Here the CDR3 reads CASSEDQGSGTGELFF. As DNA, the CDR3 is TGTGCCAGCAGTGAGGACCAGGGATCCGGCACCGGGGAGCTGTTTTTT. V usage is TRBV6-4 and J usage is TRBJ2-2, with D possibly TRBD1 on 5 matching bases. The CDR3 totals 16 residues. V lost 3 bases to trimming and J lost 4 bases, with 15 bases between them. Germline V CDR1 and CDR2: MRHNA, SNTAGT.

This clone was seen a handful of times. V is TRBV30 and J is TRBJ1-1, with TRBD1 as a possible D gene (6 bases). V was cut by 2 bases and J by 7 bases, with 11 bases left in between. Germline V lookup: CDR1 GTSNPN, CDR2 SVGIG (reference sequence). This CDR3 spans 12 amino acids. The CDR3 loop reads CAWSKQGREAFF. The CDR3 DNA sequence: TGTGCCTGGAGTAAACAGGGACGTGAAGCTTTCTTT.

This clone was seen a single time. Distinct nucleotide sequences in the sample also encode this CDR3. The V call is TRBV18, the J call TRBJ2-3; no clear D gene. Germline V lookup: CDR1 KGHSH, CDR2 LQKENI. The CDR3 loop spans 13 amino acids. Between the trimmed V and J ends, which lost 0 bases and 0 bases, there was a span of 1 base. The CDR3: CASSPPSTDTQYF. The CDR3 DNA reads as TGTGCCAGCTCACCACCGAGCACAGATACGCAGTATTTT.

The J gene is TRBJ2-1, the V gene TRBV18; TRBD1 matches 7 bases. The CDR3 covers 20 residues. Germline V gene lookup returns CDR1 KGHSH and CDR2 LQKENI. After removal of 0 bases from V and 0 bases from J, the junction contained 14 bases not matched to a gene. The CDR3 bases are TGTGCCAGCTCACCACCTGCTGGACAGGCGAAACAGAGCTCCTACAATGAGCAGTTCTTC. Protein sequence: CASSPPAGQAKQSSYNEQFF.

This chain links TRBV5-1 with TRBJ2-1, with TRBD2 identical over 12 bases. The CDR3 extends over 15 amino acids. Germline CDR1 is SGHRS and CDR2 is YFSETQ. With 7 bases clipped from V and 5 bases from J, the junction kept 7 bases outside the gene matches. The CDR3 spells CASSRGLAGNNEQFF. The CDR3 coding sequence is TGCGCCAGCTCTCGAGGACTAGCGGGGAACAATGAGCAGTTCTTC.

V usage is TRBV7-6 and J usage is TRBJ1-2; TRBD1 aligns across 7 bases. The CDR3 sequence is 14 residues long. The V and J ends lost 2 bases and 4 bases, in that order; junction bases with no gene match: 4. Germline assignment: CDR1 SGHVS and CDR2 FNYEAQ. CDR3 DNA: TGTGCCAGCAGCTTATTGTCAGGGGGCTATGGCTACACCTTC. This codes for CASSLLSGGYGYTF. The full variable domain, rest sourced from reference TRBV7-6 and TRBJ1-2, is GAGVSQSPRYKVTKRGQDVALRCDPISGHVSLYWYRQALGQGPEFLTYFNYEAQQDKSGLPNDRFSAERPEGSISTLTIQRTEQRDSAMYRCASSLLSGGYGYTFGSGTRLTVV.